These 17 T cell receptor beta chains share one sample of origin, sequenced in a study of blood T cell repertoires in COVID-19. Profiled with immunoSEQ multiplex PCR; TCRdb holds only in-frame clones, not every one. In the table there are about 400,000 clones, 88% of which are singletons. Sequenced sample: PBMCs or T cells enriched from blood (not recorded which). Receptors were obtained from a woman in her forties with acute COVID-19.

V gene TRBV18 combines with J gene TRBJ1-1; D perhaps matches TRBD1 (6 bases). The CDR3 loop spans 14 amino acids. Germline V lookup: CDR1 KGHSH, CDR2 LQKENI. Trimming shortened V by 2 bases and J by 3 bases, and 10 bases separated the two germline ends. CDR3 sequence reads: CASSPGAGDTEAFF. The CDR3 bases are TGTGCCAGCTCACCAGGGGCAGGGGACACTGAAGCTTTCTTT.

The rearrangement links TRBV19 to TRBJ2-7; D might be TRBD1 (6 bases). CDR3 length: 13 amino acids. From germline, CDR1 is LNHDA and CDR2 SQIVND (reference sequence). Trimming removed 3 bases from V and 5 bases from J, with 11 bases in between. The CDR3 nucleotides are TGTGCCAGTAGTATCAGGACAGACGACGAGCAGTACTTC. Protein: CASSIRTDDEQYF. Looking up the rest from reference TRBV19 and TRBJ2-7 gives the full variable domain: DGGITQSPKYLFRKEGQNVTLSCEQNLNHDAMYWYRQDPGQGLRLIYYSQIVNDFQKGDIAEGYSVSREKKESFPLTVTSAQKNPTAFYLCASSIRTDDEQYFGPGTRLTVT.

This chain joins TRBV20-1 and TRBJ1-2; possible D gene TRBD1, 6 bases. This CDR3 comprises 13 residues. The ends were cut back, 3 bases at V and 8 bases at J, with 16 bases in the middle. Germline V gene sequence: CDR1 DFQATT, CDR2 SNEGSKA (reference sequence). The CDR3 protein is CSASRAGVGGYTF. In nucleotides, the CDR3 is TGCAGTGCTAGTAGGGCAGGGGTGGGCGGCTACACCTTC.

The chain combines TRBV4-2 with TRBJ2-3; 7 bases match TRBD2. The CDR3 consists of 17 residues. Unmatched junction bases numbered 6, after V lost 0 bases and J lost 0 bases. Germline V lookup: CDR1 LGHNA, CDR2 YNFKEQ. CDR3 sequence (DNA): TGTGCCAGCAGCCAAGACCGAGCGGGGTCTAGCACAGATACGCAGTATTTT. Translation: CASSQDRAGSSTDTQYF.

The gene calls are TRBV7-2 and TRBJ2-2; TRBD2 aligns across 8 bases. V lost 6 bases, J lost 0 bases, and 9 bases stayed unmatched. Germline lookup yields CDR1 SGHTA and CDR2 FQGNSA. The CDR3 contains 17 residues. The CDR3 DNA follows: TGTGCCAGCAGGAACATGCTAGCGGGCGCGAACACCGGGGAGCTGTTTTTT. Its translation: CASRNMLAGANTGELFF. The complete variable domain, with remaining parts taken from reference TRBV7-2 and TRBJ2-2, reads GAGVSQSPSNKVTEKGKDVELRCDPISGHTALYWYRQSLGQGLEFLIYFQGNSAPDKSGLPSDRFSAERTGGSVSTLTIQRTQQEDSAVYLCASRNMLAGANTGELFFGEGSRLTVL.

The chain recombines TRBV15 with TRBJ1-2; 11 bases match TRBD1. V trimming: 1 base; J trimming: 8 bases; junction bases outside the gene matches: 9. This CDR3 has 16 amino acids. The V gene's germline CDR1 is LNHNV and CDR2 YYDKDF (reference sequence). CDR3 sequence reads: CATSRGLDRGLGGYTF. In DNA, the CDR3 is TGTGCCACCAGCAGAGGACTGGACAGGGGGCTGGGCGGCTACACCTTC.

The V gene is TRBV4-2, the J gene TRBJ1-2; TRBD1 agrees at 7 bases. This CDR3 comprises 17 residues. V shed 1 base and J 4 bases; nucleotides not matched to a gene: 12. Germline V lookup: CDR1 LGHNA, CDR2 YNFKEQ. CDR3 sequence: CASSQGDTTGIVYGYTF. CDR3 sequence (DNA): TGTGCCAGCAGCCAAGGGGATACGACAGGGATTGTCTATGGCTACACCTTC.

This chain links TRBV15 with TRBJ1-5; D perhaps matches TRBD1 (5 bases). Germline assignment: CDR1 LNHNV and CDR2 YYDKDF (reference sequence). V was cut by 1 base and J by 3 bases, with 7 bases left in between. This CDR3 region has 14 residues. The DNA of the CDR3 is TGTGCCACCAGCAGAGCGGGGGACAATCAGCCCCAGCATTTT. This encodes CATSRAGDNQPQHF.

V and J are TRBV18 and TRBJ1-6, with D hard to call. Per the germline V gene, CDR1 is KGHSH and CDR2 is LQKENI. V was trimmed by 2 bases and J by 6 bases, leaving 14 bases between them. The CDR3 has 16 amino acids. CDR3 nucleotides: TGTGCCAGCTCACCAACAATGACACTTGCTAATTCACCCCTCCACTTT. It encodes CASSPTMTLANSPLHF.

The chain is built from TRBV15 and TRBJ1-4; D ambiguous. Trimming took 0 bases from V and 7 from J, leaving 12 bases between them. The length of the CDR3 is 15 residues. Per germline, CDR1 LNHNV and CDR2 YYDKDF (reference sequence). The chain's CDR3 is CATSRDPRGAEKLFF. For the CDR3, the DNA is TGTGCCACCAGCAGAGATCCCCGGGGAGCTGAAAAACTGTTTTTT.

The V call is TRBV6-1, the J call TRBJ1-2, with 10 nucleotides matching TRBD1. This CDR3 comprises 16 residues. V dropped 3 bases and J dropped 0; count of bases not matched to a gene: 4. Germline V lookup: CDR1 MNHNS, CDR2 SASEGT. In nucleotides, the CDR3 is TGTGCCAGCAGTGACCGGGACAGGGGAGCTAACTATGGCTACACCTTC. Translation gives CASSDRDRGANYGYTF.

J is TRBJ2-7 and V is TRBV6-6, with TRBD1 matching over 7 bases. The CDR3 is 14 residues long. V shed 8 bases, J shed 7 bases, and the junction held 14 bases outside the gene matches. Looked up from germline, CDR1 is MNHNY and CDR2 is SVGAGI (reference sequence). In nucleotides, the CDR3 is TGTGCCAGCGTGCCGCGCCCAGGGGGTTATGAGCAGTACTTC. Translation gives CASVPRPGGYEQYF.

The chain employs TRBV6-1 and TRBJ1-1, with a possible D match to TRBD1 (5 bases). The CDR3 covers 15 residues. Germline V gene lookup returns CDR1 MNHNS and CDR2 SASEGT. The V and J ends lost 2 bases and 1 base respectively, with 11 bases between them. DNA of the CDR3: TGTGCCAGCAGTGAATGGACATCCAGGAACACTGAAGCTTTCTTT. Its protein product is CASSEWTSRNTEAFF.

The chain couples TRBV7-2 to TRBJ2-4, with a weak D call TRBD2 (7 bases). V shed 5 bases and J shed 6 bases, with 14 bases lying between them. The CDR3 extends over 14 amino acids. Germline lookup yields CDR1 SGHTA and CDR2 FQGNSA. CDR3 DNA sequence: TGTGCCAGCAGCCCCGGTGGGGGGGCAAACATTCAGTACTTC. The encoded protein is CASSPGGGANIQYF. Supplemented by reference TRBV7-2 and TRBJ2-4, the full variable domain reads GAGVSQSPSNKVTEKGKDVELRCDPISGHTALYWYRQSLGQGLEFLIYFQGNSAPDKSGLPSDRFSAERTGGSVSTLTIQRTQQEDSAVYLCASSPGGGANIQYFGAGTRLSVL.

As for this clone: A junction boundary mismatches the germline segment, possibly from a read error. The genes are TRBV7-6 and TRBJ1-2; 7 bases are shared with TRBD1. Germline V gene data show CDR1 as SGHVS and CDR2 as FNYEAQ. There are 12 residues in the CDR3. The CDR3 nucleotides are TGTGCCAGCAGCCCGCGACAGGGCCATTCTACGTTC. Translating gives CASSPRQGHSTF.

The J gene is TRBJ1-2, the V gene TRBV30; D might be TRBD1 (6 bases). This CDR3 is 12 amino acids long. Germline CDR1 is GTSNPN and CDR2 is SVGIG (reference sequence). V lost 5 bases and J 4 bases, leaving 11 bases between the germline ends. CDR3 coding DNA: TGTGCCTGGGAGCGGGACATCTATGGCTACACCTTC. Translating it yields CAWERDIYGYTF. The full variable domain, in which reference TRBV30 and TRBJ1-2 provide the parts outside the CDR3, is SQTIHQWPATLVQPVGSPLSLECTVEGTSNPNLYWYRQAAGRGLQLLFYSVGIGQISSEVPQNLSASRPQDRQFILSSKKLLLSDSGFYLCAWERDIYGYTFGSGTRLTVV.

The chain links TRBV11-2 to TRBJ1-3, with D unresolved. This CDR3 region has 18 residues. CDR1 is SGHAT, CDR2 FQNNGV, per germline. With 5 bases removed from V and 0 bases from J, the gap between germline ends came to 20 bases. This CDR3 reads CASSLGRGSLNSGNTIYF. As DNA, the CDR3 is TGTGCCAGCAGCCTGGGTAGAGGGAGCCTAAACTCTGGAAACACCATATATTTT.